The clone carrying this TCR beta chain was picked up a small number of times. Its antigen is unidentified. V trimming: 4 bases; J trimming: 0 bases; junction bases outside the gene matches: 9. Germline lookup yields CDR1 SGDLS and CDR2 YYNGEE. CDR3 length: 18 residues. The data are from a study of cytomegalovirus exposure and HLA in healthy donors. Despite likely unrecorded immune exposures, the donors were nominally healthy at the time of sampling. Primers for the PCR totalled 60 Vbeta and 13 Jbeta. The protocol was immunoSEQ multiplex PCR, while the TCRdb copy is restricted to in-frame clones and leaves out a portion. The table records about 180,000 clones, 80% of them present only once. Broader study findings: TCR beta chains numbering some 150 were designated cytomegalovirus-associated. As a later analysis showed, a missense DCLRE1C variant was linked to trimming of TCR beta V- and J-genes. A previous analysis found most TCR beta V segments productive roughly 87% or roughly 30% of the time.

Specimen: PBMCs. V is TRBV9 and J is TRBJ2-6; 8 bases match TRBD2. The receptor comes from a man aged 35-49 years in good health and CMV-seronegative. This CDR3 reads CASSPTGGPSSGANVLTF. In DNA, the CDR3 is TGTGCCAGCAGCCCGACGGGAGGGCCCAGCTCTGGGGCCAACGTCCTGACTTTC.